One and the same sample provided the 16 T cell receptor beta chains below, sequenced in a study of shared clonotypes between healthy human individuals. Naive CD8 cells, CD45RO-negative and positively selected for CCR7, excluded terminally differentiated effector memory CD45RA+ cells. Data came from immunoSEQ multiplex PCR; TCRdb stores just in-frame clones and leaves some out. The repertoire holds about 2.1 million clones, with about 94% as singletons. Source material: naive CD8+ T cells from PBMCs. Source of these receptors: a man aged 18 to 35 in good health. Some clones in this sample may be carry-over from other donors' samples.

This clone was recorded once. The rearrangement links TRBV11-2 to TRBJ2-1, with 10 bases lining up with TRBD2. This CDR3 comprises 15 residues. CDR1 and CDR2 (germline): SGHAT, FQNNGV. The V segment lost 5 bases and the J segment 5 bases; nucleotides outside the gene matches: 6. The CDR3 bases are TGTGCCAGCAGCCTCGGACTAGCGGTTAACAATGAGCAGTTCTTC. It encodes CASSLGLAVNNEQFF.

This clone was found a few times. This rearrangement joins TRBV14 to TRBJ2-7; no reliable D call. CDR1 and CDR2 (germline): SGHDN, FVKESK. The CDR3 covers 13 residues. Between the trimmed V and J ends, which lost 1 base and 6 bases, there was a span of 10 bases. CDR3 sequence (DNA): TGTGCCAGCAGCCAAGCTGCTAGGGCCGAGCAGTACTTC. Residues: CASSQAARAEQYF.

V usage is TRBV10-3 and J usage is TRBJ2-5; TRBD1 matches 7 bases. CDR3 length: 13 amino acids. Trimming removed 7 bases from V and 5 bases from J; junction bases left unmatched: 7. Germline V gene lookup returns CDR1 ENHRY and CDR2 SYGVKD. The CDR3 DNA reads TGTGCCATCACTTCGGACAGGACGGAGACCCAGTACTTC. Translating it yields CAITSDRTETQYF.

CDR3 DNA: TGTGCCTGGAAGCGGGACCCTATTCCCTACAATGAGCAGTTCTTC. Translation: CAWKRDPIPYNEQFF. The gene calls are TRBV30 and TRBJ2-1, with TRBD2 matching 7 bases. The CDR3 has 15 amino acids. Germline values: CDR1 GTSNPN, CDR2 SVGIG (reference sequence). J gave up 2 bases and V 4 bases, and 8 bases lay outside the gene matches.

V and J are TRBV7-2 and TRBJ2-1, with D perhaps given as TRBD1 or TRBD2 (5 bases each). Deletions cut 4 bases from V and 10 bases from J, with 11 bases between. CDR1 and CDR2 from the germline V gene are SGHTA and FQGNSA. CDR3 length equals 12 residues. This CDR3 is CASSSRGREQFF. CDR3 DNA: TGTGCCAGCAGCTCGAGGGGTAGGGAGCAGTTCTTC.

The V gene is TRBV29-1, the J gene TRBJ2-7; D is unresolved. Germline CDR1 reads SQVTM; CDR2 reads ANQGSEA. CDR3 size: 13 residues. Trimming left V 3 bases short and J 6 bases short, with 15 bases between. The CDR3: CSVESRTNSEQYF. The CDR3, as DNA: TGCAGCGTTGAGTCCAGGACCAACTCCGAGCAGTACTTC.

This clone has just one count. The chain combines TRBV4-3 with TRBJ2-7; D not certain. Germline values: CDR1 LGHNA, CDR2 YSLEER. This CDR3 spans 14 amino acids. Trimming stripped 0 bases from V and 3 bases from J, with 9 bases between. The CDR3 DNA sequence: TGCGCCAGCAGCCAAGATGGAGACGACTACGAGCAGTACTTC. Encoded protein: CASSQDGDDYEQYF.

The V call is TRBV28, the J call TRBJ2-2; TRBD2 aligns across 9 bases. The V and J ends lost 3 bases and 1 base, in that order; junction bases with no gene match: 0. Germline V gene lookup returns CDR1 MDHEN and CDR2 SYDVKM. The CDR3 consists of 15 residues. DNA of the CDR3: TGTGCCAGCAGTTTTAGCGGGAGGAACACCGGGGAGCTGTTTTTT. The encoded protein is CASSFSGRNTGELFF.

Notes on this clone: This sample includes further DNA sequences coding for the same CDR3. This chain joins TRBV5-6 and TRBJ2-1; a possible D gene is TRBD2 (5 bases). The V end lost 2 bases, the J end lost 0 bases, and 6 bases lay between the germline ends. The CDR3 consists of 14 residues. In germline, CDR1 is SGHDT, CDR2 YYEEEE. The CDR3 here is CASSLGSSYNEQFF. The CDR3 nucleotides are TGTGCCAGCAGCTTAGGGAGCTCCTACAATGAGCAGTTCTTC. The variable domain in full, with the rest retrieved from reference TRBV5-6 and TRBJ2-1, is DAGVTQSPTHLIKTRGQQVTLRCSPKSGHDTVSWYQQALGQGPQFIFQYYEEEERQRGNFPDRFSGHQFPNYSSELNVNALLLGDSALYLCASSLGSSYNEQFFGPGTRLTVL.

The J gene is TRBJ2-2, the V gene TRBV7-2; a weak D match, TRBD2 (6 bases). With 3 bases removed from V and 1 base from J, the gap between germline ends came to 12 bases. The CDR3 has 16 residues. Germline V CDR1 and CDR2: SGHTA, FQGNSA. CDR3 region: CASSFSASENTGELFF. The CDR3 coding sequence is TGTGCCAGCAGCTTTTCGGCTAGCGAGAACACCGGGGAGCTGTTTTTT.

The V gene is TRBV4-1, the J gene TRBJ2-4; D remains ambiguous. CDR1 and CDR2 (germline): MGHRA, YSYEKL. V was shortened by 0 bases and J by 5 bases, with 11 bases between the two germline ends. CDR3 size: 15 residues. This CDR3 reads CASSQDSRAENIQYF. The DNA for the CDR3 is TGCGCCAGCAGCCAAGATTCCCGGGCGGAAAACATTCAGTACTTC.

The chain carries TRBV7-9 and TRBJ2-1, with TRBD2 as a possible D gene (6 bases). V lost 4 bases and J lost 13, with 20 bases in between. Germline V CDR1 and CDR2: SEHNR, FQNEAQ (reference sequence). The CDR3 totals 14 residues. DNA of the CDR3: TGTGCCAGCAGCTCAAGACTACTAGCTTCCTCACAGTTCTTC. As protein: CASSSRLLASSQFF.

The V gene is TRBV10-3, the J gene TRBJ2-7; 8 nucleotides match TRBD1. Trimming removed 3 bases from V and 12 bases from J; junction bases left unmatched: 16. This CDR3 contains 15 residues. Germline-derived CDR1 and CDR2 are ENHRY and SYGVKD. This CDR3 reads CAISDPGTGPGGWYF. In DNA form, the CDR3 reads TGTGCCATCAGTGACCCCGGGACAGGCCCCGGGGGCTGGTACTTC.

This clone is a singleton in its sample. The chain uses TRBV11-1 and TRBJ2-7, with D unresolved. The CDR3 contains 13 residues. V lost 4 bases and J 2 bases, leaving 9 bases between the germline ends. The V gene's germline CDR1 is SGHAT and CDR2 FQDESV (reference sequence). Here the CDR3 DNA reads TGTGCCAGCAGCTGGCGCCTCACCTACGAGCAGTACTTC. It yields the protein CASSWRLTYEQYF.

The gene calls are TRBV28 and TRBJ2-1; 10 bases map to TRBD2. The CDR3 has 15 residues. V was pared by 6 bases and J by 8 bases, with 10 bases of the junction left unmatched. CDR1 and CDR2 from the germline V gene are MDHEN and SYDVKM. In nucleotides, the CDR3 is TGTGCCAGCAGCCAGCGAACTAGCGGGAAGGATGAGCAGTTCTTC. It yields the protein CASSQRTSGKDEQFF.

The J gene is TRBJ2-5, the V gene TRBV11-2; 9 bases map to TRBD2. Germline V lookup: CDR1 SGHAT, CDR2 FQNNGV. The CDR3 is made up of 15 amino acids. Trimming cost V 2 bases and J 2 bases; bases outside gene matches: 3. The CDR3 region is CASSLLGLAQETQYF. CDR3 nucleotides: TGTGCCAGCAGCTTATTGGGACTAGCACAAGAGACCCAGTACTTC.